Below, one TCR beta chain is given with its context. Its antigen is unknown. At least one PBMC sample before ART and at least two after were required. The source of the sample is a study of long-term antiretroviral therapy in people with HIV. Study results and limitations: Following ART, diversity rose but still fell short of transplant donor controls. Versus controls, repertoires in people with HIV had narrower CDR3 length ranges.

The CDR3 sequence is 15 residues long. CDR1 and CDR2 from the germline V gene are MDHEN and SYDVKM. V shed 2 bases, J shed 3 bases, and the junction held 4 bases outside the gene matches. Survey-level immunoSEQ v3.0 assays were run. Libraries were prepared by immunoSEQ multiplex PCR; TCRdb keeps only in-frame clonotypes and omits some of them. The table has 9,500 to 15,000 clones, about 83% seen once; the top ten hold 17%. The gene calls are TRBV28 and TRBJ1-5; the match to TRBD1 covers 7 bases. Sample: unsorted PBMCs, taken 3.4 years after starting antiretroviral therapy. The TCR sequence derives from a man aged 35 to 55 with HIV. The CDR3 DNA is TGTGCCAGCAGTTTAGCGACAGGGATCAATCAGCCCCAGCATTTT. As protein: CASSLATGINQPQHF. Combining the CDR3 with reference TRBV28 and TRBJ1-5 gives the whole variable domain DVKVTQSSRYLVKRTGEKVFLECVQDMDHENMFWYRQDPGLGLRLIYFSYDVKMKEKGDIPEGYSVSREKKERFSLILESASTNQTSMYLCASSLATGINQPQHFGDGTRLSIL.